The 20 T cell receptor beta chains reported below all come from one sample, sequenced in a study of T-cell memory formation after mild COVID-19. TCRdb re-called the 5' RACE reads through MiXCR, storing one row per CDR3 protein. In the table there are 180,000 or so distinct CDR3 sequences, roughly 12% of which are singletons. The sample comprised PBMCs or a T cell subset sorted from them (not recorded which). The receptors here all came from a man aged 18 to 35 who had mild COVID-19 (a few samples of this study predate the infection). Cell type and time point are not known.

The sample holds many counts of this clonotype. V gene TRBV12-3 or TRBV12-4 combines with J gene TRBJ2-1; the D gene is possibly TRBD1 (6 bases). Trimming removed 6 bases from V and 4 bases from J, with 13 bases in between. This CDR3 is built from 14 residues. The CDR3 sequence is CASRPGQAYNEQFF. The CDR3 DNA sequence: TGTGCCAGCAGGCCGGGACAAGCATACAATGAGCAGTTCTTC.

This clonotype was seen more than once but under ten times. The V call is TRBV7-2, the J call TRBJ2-3; D remains unclear. CDR1 and CDR2 from the germline V gene are SGHTA and FQGNSA. Trimming took off 3 bases at V and 12 bases at J, with 10 bases between the two ends. The CDR3 is 11 residues long. This chain's CDR3 is CASSFQDLQYF. The CDR3 bases are TGTGCCAGCAGCTTCCAGGACCTTCAGTATTTT.

V is TRBV12-3 or TRBV12-4 and J is TRBJ2-2; D unresolved. The V end lost 6 bases, the J end lost 3 bases, and 11 bases lay between the germline ends. The CDR3 extends over 14 amino acids. CDR3 sequence reads: CASSPSQYTGELFF. The CDR3 DNA follows: TGTGCCAGCAGCCCCAGCCAGTACACCGGGGAGCTGTTTTTT.

This clonotype was counted a few times. The chain employs TRBV5-1 and TRBJ1-4; D is undetermined. Germline V lookup: CDR1 SGHRS, CDR2 YFSETQ. V gave up 2 bases and J gave up 7 bases, with 12 bases separating them. This CDR3 spans 14 amino acids. This CDR3 reads CASSFKAVGEKLFF. The CDR3 DNA follows: TGCGCCAGCAGCTTTAAGGCGGTGGGTGAAAAACTGTTTTTT.

This clonotype was detected a few times. The rearrangement uses TRBV6-6 and TRBJ1-1; a weak D match, TRBD1 (6 bases). Between the trimmed V and J ends, which lost 3 bases and 0 bases, there was a span of 8 bases. The CDR3 contains 14 residues. Germline V gives CDR1 MNHNY, CDR2 SVGAGI (reference sequence). CDR3 residues: CASSYDRMNTEAFF. CDR3 sequence (DNA): TGTGCCAGCAGTTATGACAGGATGAACACTGAAGCTTTCTTT.

With respect to this clonotype: A read error may explain this, as a much larger clone is one base away. The rearrangement uses TRBV7-3 and TRBJ1-1; D is unresolved. V was shortened by 4 bases and J by 4 bases, with 4 bases between the two germline ends. The CDR3 has 11 amino acids. Germline V gene data show CDR1 as SGHTA and CDR2 as FQGTGA. The CDR3 DNA reads TGTGCCAGCAGCTCCACCACTGAAGCTTTCTTT. This sequence encodes CASSSTTEAFF.

This chain joins TRBV12-3 or TRBV12-4 and TRBJ2-1; no clear D. Deletions cut 4 bases from V and 10 bases from J, with 8 bases between. The CDR3 is made up of 11 amino acids. The CDR3 sequence: CASSSHLEQFF. The CDR3 nucleotides are TGTGCCAGCAGTTCCCACCTGGAGCAGTTCTTC.

This clonotype came up many times. V is TRBV6-2 or TRBV6-3 and J is TRBJ2-6; no clear D gene. The CDR3 totals 15 residues. The germline CDR1 and CDR2 sequences are MNHEY and SVGEGT. V shed 2 bases and J shed 2 bases, with 7 bases lying between them. CDR3 DNA: TGTGCCAGCAGTTACGGGCCGCCTGGGGCCAACGTCCTGACTTTC. Residues: CASSYGPPGANVLTF.

This clonotype has more than one count but fewer than ten. V gene TRBV15 combines with J gene TRBJ1-5, with D possibly TRBD1 on 5 matching bases. The CDR3 runs to 17 residues. V was trimmed by 0 bases and J by 4 bases, leaving 16 bases between them. Germline CDR1 reads LNHNV; CDR2 reads YYDKDF (reference sequence). The CDR3 DNA reads as TGTGCCACCAGCAGAGATTGGAGGGACGGAGAAAATCAGCCCCAGCATTTT. Translation gives CATSRDWRDGENQPQHF.

Here the CDR3 reads CASTRTGGFSGANVLTF. CDR3 DNA: TGTGCCAGCACCCGGACAGGGGGGTTCTCTGGGGCCAACGTCCTGACTTTC. The chain couples TRBV7-2 to TRBJ2-6; 10 bases are shared with TRBD1. Looked up from germline, CDR1 is SGHTA and CDR2 is FQGNSA. J was trimmed by 0 bases and V by 7 bases; bases with no gene match: 6. The CDR3 consists of 17 residues.

This rearrangement joins TRBV6-2 or TRBV6-3 to TRBJ2-2; TRBD1 matches at 9 bases. Unmatched junction bases numbered 3, after V lost 6 bases and J lost 4 bases. The CDR3 consists of 14 residues. Germline lookup yields CDR1 MNHEY and CDR2 SVGEGT. CDR3 bases: TGTGCCAGCAGGCGGGACAGGGTCACCGGGGAGCTGTTTTTT. This codes for CASRRDRVTGELFF.

The chain combines TRBV4-3 with TRBJ2-7; D is uncertain. V lost 0 bases and J 0 bases, leaving 12 bases between the germline ends. CDR1 is LGHNA, CDR2 YSLEER, per germline. The CDR3 is 16 residues long. DNA for the CDR3: TGCGCCAGCAGCCAAGATCGTGGGGTACCCTCCTACGAGCAGTACTTC. This translates into CASSQDRGVPSYEQYF.

This clonotype was seen more than once but under ten times. The chain combines TRBV3-1 with TRBJ1-1, with D unresolved. Germline CDR1 is LGHDT and CDR2 is YNNKEL (reference sequence). The V end was cut by 4 bases, the J end by 5 bases, with 14 bases between. The CDR3 is 14 residues long. This CDR3 is CASSPRRVGTEAFF. DNA of the CDR3: TGTGCCAGCAGCCCACGGCGGGTAGGAACTGAAGCTTTCTTT. The variable domain in full, with the rest retrieved from reference TRBV3-1 and TRBJ1-1, is DTAVSQTPKYLVTQMGNDKSIKCEQNLGHDTMYWYKQDSKKFLKIMFSYNNKELIINETVPNRFSPKSPDKAHLNLHINSLELGDSAVYFCASSPRRVGTEAFFGQGTRLTVV.

This rearrangement joins TRBV6-2 or TRBV6-3 to TRBJ1-2; possible D gene TRBD1, 6 bases. This CDR3 contains 12 residues. The V gene lost 8 bases and the J gene lost 4 bases, with 11 bases spanning the gap. Germline assignment: CDR1 MNHEY and CDR2 SVGEGT. CDR3 sequence (DNA): TGTGCCAGCGGAAAACAGGGCTATGGCTACACCTTC. Protein sequence: CASGKQGYGYTF.

This clonotype was recorded many times. The chain combines TRBV12-3 or TRBV12-4 with TRBJ2-4, with 7 bases matching TRBD1. J lost 6 bases, V lost 5 bases, and 7 bases had no gene match. CDR3 length: 14 residues. The CDR3 loop reads CASSAPGQRNIQYF. The DNA for the CDR3 is TGTGCCAGCAGTGCCCCGGGACAGCGAAACATTCAGTACTTC.

This clonotype was picked up a small number of times. The chain is built from TRBV18 and TRBJ2-7, with D uncertain. V lost 5 bases and J lost 2, with 4 bases in between. The CDR3 contains 11 residues. The germline V gene encodes CDR1 KGHSH and CDR2 LQKENI. CDR3 protein: CASSGAYEQYV. CDR3 DNA sequence: TGTGCCAGCTCAGGAGCCTACGAGCAGTACGTC.

This clonotype was seen a few times. V is TRBV3-1 and J is TRBJ2-1, with no clear D. This CDR3 comprises 13 residues. V was pared by 7 bases and J by 7 bases, with 14 bases between. Germline CDR1 and CDR2: LGHDT and YNNKEL (reference sequence). In DNA form, the CDR3 reads TGTGCCAGCAAACACTCAGGCTCGAATGAGCAGTTCTTC. The encoded protein is CASKHSGSNEQFF.

This clonotype has a handful of counts. This rearrangement joins TRBV2 to TRBJ2-5; D gene unclear. V shed 7 bases and J shed 3 bases, with 15 bases lying between them. This CDR3 is built from 14 residues. Germline V gene sequence: CDR1 SNHLY, CDR2 FYNNEI. CDR3 sequence (DNA): TGTGCCAGCACCTACACGGACCGGGAAGAGACCCAGTACTTC. The encoded protein is CASTYTDREETQYF.

This clonotype was recorded many times. The genes are TRBV4-1 and TRBJ2-1; D unclear. Trimming left V 3 bases short and J 6 bases short, with 18 bases between. The V gene's germline CDR1 is MGHRA and CDR2 YSYEKL. CDR3 size: 16 residues. This CDR3 is CASSHPPGGSGNEQFF. The CDR3 nucleotides are TGCGCCAGCAGCCACCCCCCGGGTGGGTCGGGCAATGAGCAGTTCTTC.

This chain connects TRBV3-1 to TRBJ1-1; D is uncertain. CDR3 length: 12 residues. The ends were cut back, 2 bases at V and 3 bases at J, with 4 bases in the middle. The germline V gene has CDR1 LGHDT and CDR2 YNNKEL (reference sequence). The CDR3 spells CASSQSDTEAFF. The CDR3 nucleotides are TGTGCCAGCAGCCAAAGTGACACTGAAGCTTTCTTT.